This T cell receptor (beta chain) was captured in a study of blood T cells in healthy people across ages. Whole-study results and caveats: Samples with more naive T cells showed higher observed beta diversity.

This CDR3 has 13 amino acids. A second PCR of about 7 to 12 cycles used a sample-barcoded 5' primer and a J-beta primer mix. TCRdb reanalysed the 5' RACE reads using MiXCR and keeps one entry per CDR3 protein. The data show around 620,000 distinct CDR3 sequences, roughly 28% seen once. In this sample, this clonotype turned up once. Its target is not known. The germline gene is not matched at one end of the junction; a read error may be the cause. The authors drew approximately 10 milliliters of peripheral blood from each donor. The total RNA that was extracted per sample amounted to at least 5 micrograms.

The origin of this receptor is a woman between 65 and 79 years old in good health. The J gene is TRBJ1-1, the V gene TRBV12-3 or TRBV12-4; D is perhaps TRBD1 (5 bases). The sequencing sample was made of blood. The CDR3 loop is CTSSLVRESEAFF. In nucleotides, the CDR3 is TGTACCAGCAGTTTAGTCAGGGAATCTGAAGCTTTCTTT.